The 9 T cell receptor beta chains presented below share a single source sample, sequenced in a study of blood T cell repertoires in COVID-19. Sequencing used immunoSEQ multiplex PCR; TCRdb keeps in-frame clones, though not all of them. The sample has roughly 110,000 clones; 75% to 90% are singletons. Specimen: peripheral blood. Receptors were obtained from a human donor with acute or convalescent COVID-19. The donor label of this sample is uncertain.

This sequence joins TRBV7-2 and TRBJ1-3, with TRBD1 matching 10 bases. The CDR3 totals 16 residues. The V segment lost 1 base and the J segment 2 bases; nucleotides outside the gene matches: 2. Germline values: CDR1 SGHTA, CDR2 FQGNSA. CDR3 sequence reads: CASSLGQGAPGNTIYF. The CDR3 bases are TGTGCCAGCAGCTTAGGACAGGGGGCTCCTGGAAACACCATATATTTT.

The chain is built from TRBV12-3 or TRBV12-4 and TRBJ2-7; 9 bases are a match to TRBD1. CDR3 length: 13 amino acids. Germline trimming cut 7 bases from V and 2 bases from J; bases unmatched to any gene: 3. CDR3 sequence reads: CASTRDRAYEQYF. The CDR3 coding sequence is TGTGCCAGCACCCGGGACAGGGCCTACGAGCAGTACTTC.

The chain is built from TRBV7-9 and TRBJ2-7; the D gene is possibly TRBD1 (6 bases). The germline CDR1 and CDR2 sequences are SEHNR and FQNEAQ (reference sequence). V was pared by 5 bases and J by 4 bases, with 15 bases between. The CDR3 is made up of 14 amino acids. The CDR3 spells CASSAGTIGYEQYF. CDR3 nucleotides: TGTGCCAGCAGCGCCGGGACAATAGGGTACGAGCAGTACTTC.

The chain recombines TRBV3-1 (or the pseudogene TRBV3-2) with TRBJ1-5; D remains ambiguous. Per germline, CDR1 LGHDT and CDR2 YNNKEL (reference sequence). The CDR3 covers 13 residues. The V and J ends lost 1 base and 5 bases respectively, with 6 bases between them. CDR3 protein: CASSQATYQPQHF. Written as DNA, the CDR3 is TGTGCCAGCAGCCAAGCGACTTATCAGCCCCAGCATTTT.

The chain combines TRBV30 with TRBJ1-1, with D hard to call. The CDR3 contains 13 residues. V shed 2 bases and J shed 2 bases, with 9 bases lying between them. Germline V gene data show CDR1 as GTSNPN and CDR2 as SVGIG (reference sequence). CDR3 sequence reads: CAWSYSYNTEAFF. Written as DNA, the CDR3 is TGTGCCTGGAGTTATAGCTATAACACTGAAGCTTTCTTT.

This sequence joins TRBV6-2 or TRBV6-3 and TRBJ2-1; D is unresolved. Germline CDR1 MNHEY, CDR2 SVGEGT. V lost 5 bases, J lost 2 bases, and 16 bases lay in between. This CDR3 spans 16 amino acids. CDR3 loop: CASSTFIGRTYNEQFF. In nucleotides, the CDR3 is TGTGCCAGCAGTACATTCATAGGCAGGACCTACAATGAGCAGTTCTTC.

V and J are TRBV7-2 and TRBJ2-7, with 15 bases matching TRBD2. This CDR3 is 14 amino acids long. CDR1 SGHTA and CDR2 FQGNSA come from the germline V gene. The V and J ends lost 4 bases and 7 bases, in that order; junction bases with no gene match: 2. CDR3 in DNA: TGTGCCAGCAGCTCGGGACTAGCGGGAGGTGAGCAGTACTTC. It encodes CASSSGLAGGEQYF.

This sequence joins TRBV6-5 and TRBJ1-1; weak D call: TRBD1 (5 bases). The germline gives CDR1 MNHEY, CDR2 SVGAGI. The CDR3 sequence is 12 residues long. Trimming removed 2 bases at V and 7 bases at J, with 8 bases between. CDR3 residues: CASSYQGGEAFF. CDR3 nucleotide sequence: TGTGCCAGCAGTTACCAGGGAGGTGAAGCTTTCTTT.

The chain uses TRBV10-3 and TRBJ1-3, with a possible D match to TRBD1 (6 bases). This CDR3 comprises 13 residues. The germline CDR1 and CDR2 sequences are ENHRY and SYGVKD. In DNA form, the CDR3 reads TGTGGCTCGGGACAATTCTCTGGAAACACCATATATTTT. Encoded protein: CGSGQFSGNTIYF.